This TCR beta chain originates from a study of T cells in narcolepsy. Study details: Donors had narcolepsy type 1 or type 2, or were healthy controls.

Study-wide results and caveats: Autoreactive HCRT-specific and TRIB2-specific clonotypes were marked in same-patient CSF-versus-blood CD4+ comparisons. Healthy controls reportedly lacked the autoreactive clonotypes serially found in patients' blood.

With regard to this clone: Its target is unknown.

Sequencing used immunoSEQ multiplex PCR; TCRdb keeps in-frame clones, though not all of them. The sample consists of 10,000 to 12,000 clones, roughly 65% of them appearing once. CDR3 length equals 16 residues. V lost 4 bases, J lost 0 bases, and 0 bases stayed unmatched. Germline CDR1 MRHNA, CDR2 SNTAGT. The material sequenced was CD45RA- memory CD8+ T cells from PBMCs. The origin of this receptor is a human donor with narcolepsy. The V gene is TRBV6-4, the J gene TRBJ2-3; 14 nucleotides match TRBD2. The CDR3 here is CASSGLAGGSTDTQYF. The CDR3 DNA follows: TGTGCCAGCAGTGGACTAGCGGGAGGGAGCACAGATACGCAGTATTTT.